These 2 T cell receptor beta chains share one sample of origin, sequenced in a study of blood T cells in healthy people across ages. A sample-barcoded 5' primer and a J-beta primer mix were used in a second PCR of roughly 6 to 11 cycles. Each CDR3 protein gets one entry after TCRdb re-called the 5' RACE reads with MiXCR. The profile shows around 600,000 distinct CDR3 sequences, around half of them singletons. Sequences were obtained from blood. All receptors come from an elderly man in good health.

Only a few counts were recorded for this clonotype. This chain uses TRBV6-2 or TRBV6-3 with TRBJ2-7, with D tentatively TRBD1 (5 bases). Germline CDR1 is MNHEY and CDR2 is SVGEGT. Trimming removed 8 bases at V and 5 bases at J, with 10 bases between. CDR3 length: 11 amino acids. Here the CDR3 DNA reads TGTGCCAGCTCCAGGGTCCACGAGCAGTACTTC. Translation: CASSRVHEQYF.

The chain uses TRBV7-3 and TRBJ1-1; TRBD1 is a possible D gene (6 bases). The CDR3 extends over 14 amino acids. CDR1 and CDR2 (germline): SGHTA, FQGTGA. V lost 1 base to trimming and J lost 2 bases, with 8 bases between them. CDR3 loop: CASSLNRENTEAFF. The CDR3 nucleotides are TGTGCCAGCAGCTTAAACAGGGAAAACACTGAAGCTTTCTTT.